The 20 T cell receptor beta chains presented below share a single source sample, sequenced in a study of shared clonotypes between healthy human individuals. Clones were sequenced by immunoSEQ multiplex PCR, and TCRdb holds only the in-frame ones, with some missing. The top ten hold around 0.45% of the sample, which has some 1.5 million clones, approximately 98% seen once. The material sequenced was naive CD4+ T cells sorted from blood. The sample's subset: CD45RA+ positively selected. The receptors come from a man younger than 45 in good health.

Comment on this clone: This same CDR3 is encoded by further DNA sequences in the sample. The V gene is TRBV5-4, the J gene TRBJ1-5; D remains ambiguous. Trimming left V 2 bases short and J 5 bases short, with 5 bases between. The CDR3 is 12 residues long. CDR1 is SGHNT and CDR2 is YYREEE in the germline V gene (reference sequence). The chain's CDR3 is CASSLDDQPQHF. In DNA, the CDR3 is TGTGCCAGCAGCTTAGACGATCAGCCCCAGCATTTT.

The rearrangement joins TRBV5-1 to TRBJ2-3, with TRBD2 as a possible D gene (5 bases). The germline V and J ends were trimmed by 0 bases and 8 bases, with 19 bases remaining between them. CDR1 SGHRS and CDR2 YFSETQ come from the germline V gene. CDR3 length: 16 amino acids. The CDR3, as DNA: TGCGCCAGCAGCTTGGACCCTAGAGCCGCGGAGGCTACGCAGTATTTT. Translated: CASSLDPRAAEATQYF.

The chain employs TRBV18 and TRBJ2-2; D is unresolved. The CDR3 is 16 amino acids. The ends were cut back, 3 bases at V and 0 bases at J, with 11 bases in the middle. Germline V gene lookup returns CDR1 KGHSH and CDR2 LQKENI. This chain's CDR3 is CASSPPERSNTGELFF. The CDR3 DNA is TGTGCCAGCTCACCCCCTGAGAGATCGAACACCGGGGAGCTGTTTTTT.

J is TRBJ1-4 and V is TRBV19; D uncertain. Germline lookup yields CDR1 LNHDA and CDR2 SQIVND (reference sequence). CDR3 length: 14 amino acids. V was shortened by 6 bases and J by 5 bases, with 13 bases between the two germline ends. CDR3 bases: TGTGCCAGTAGGGGGTGGGGTTACAATGAAAAACTGTTTTTT. Translation gives CASRGWGYNEKLFF.

The V gene is TRBV5-4, the J gene TRBJ1-1; D uncertain. The CDR3 is made up of 13 amino acids. Germline V gene data show CDR1 as SGHNT and CDR2 as YYREEE (reference sequence). V lost 4 bases and J 2 bases, leaving 9 bases between the germline ends. The CDR3 DNA is TGTGCCAGCAGCAGAGCACCAAACACTGAAGCTTTCTTT. The encoded protein is CASSRAPNTEAFF.

The chain combines TRBV7-3 with TRBJ2-5; the D is unclear. V gave up 3 bases and J gave up 1 base, with 6 bases separating them. The germline V gene encodes CDR1 SGHTA and CDR2 FQGTGA. CDR3 length: 13 residues. DNA for the CDR3: TGTGCCAGCAGCTTGGGTTCCCAAGAGACCCAGTACTTC. Translation: CASSLGSQETQYF.

J is TRBJ2-2 and V is TRBV5-6; TRBD2 aligns across 10 bases. With 0 bases clipped from V and 3 bases from J, the junction kept 5 bases outside the gene matches. This CDR3 has 17 amino acids. Per the germline V gene, CDR1 is SGHDT and CDR2 is YYEEEE. CDR3 DNA sequence: TGTGCCAGCAGCTTGGCTAGCGGGAGAGGCGACACCGGGGAGCTGTTTTTT. Its translation: CASSLASGRGDTGELFF.

This chain uses TRBV29-1 with TRBJ1-1, with D uncertain. The germline V and J ends were trimmed by 6 bases and 4 bases, with 15 bases remaining between them. In germline, CDR1 is SQVTM, CDR2 ANQGSEA. This CDR3 spans 13 amino acids. CDR3 region: CSVRNERGTEAFF. The CDR3 coding sequence is TGCAGCGTAAGGAACGAGCGGGGCACTGAAGCTTTCTTT.

The chain uses TRBV2 and TRBJ1-5; tentatively, D is TRBD1 (5 bases). V lost 7 bases and J lost 5, with 15 bases in between. CDR3 size: 14 residues. Germline-derived CDR1 and CDR2 are SNHLY and FYNNEI. CDR3 sequence reads: CASKLRDGYQPQHF. The CDR3 DNA follows: TGTGCCAGCAAGCTCCGGGACGGTTATCAGCCCCAGCATTTT.

The V call is TRBV20-1, the J call TRBJ2-1, with 7 bases lining up with TRBD1. The CDR3 is 11 amino acids. The germline V gene encodes CDR1 DFQATT and CDR2 SNEGSKA (reference sequence). V was pared by 7 bases and J by 5 bases, with 2 bases of the junction left unmatched. The CDR3 loop is CSGDSNNEQFF. The CDR3 nucleotides are TGCAGTGGGGACAGTAACAATGAGCAGTTCTTC.

The chain recombines TRBV19 with TRBJ1-3; D possibly corresponds to TRBD1 (5 bases). The CDR3 is made up of 13 amino acids. With 11 bases removed from V and 8 bases from J, the gap between germline ends came to 19 bases. CDR1 and CDR2 from the germline V gene are LNHDA and SQIVND (reference sequence). CDR3 coding DNA: TGTGCCGCTTCCAGGGAGGGTTCGGACACCATATATTTT. Protein sequence: CAASREGSDTIYF.

This chain uses TRBV7-8 with TRBJ1-5; possibly TRBD1 for D (5 bases). Per germline, CDR1 SGHVS and CDR2 FQNEAQ. CDR3 length equals 16 residues. V lost 1 base, J lost 3 bases, and 13 bases lay in between. For the CDR3, the DNA is TGTGCCAGCAGCTTAGGACGCAACAGGAACAATCAGCCCCAGCATTTT. Translating it yields CASSLGRNRNNQPQHF.

The V and J genes are TRBV29-1 and TRBJ2-5, with D unclear. V lost 7 bases and J 2 bases, leaving 8 bases between the germline ends. CDR3 length: 11 residues. Per germline, CDR1 SQVTM and CDR2 ANQGSEA. The CDR3: CSAAWQETQYF. The CDR3 nucleotides are TGCAGCGCCGCGTGGCAAGAGACCCAGTACTTC.

The gene calls are TRBV6-1 and TRBJ2-4; maybe TRBD2 (5 bases). V was clipped by 2 bases and J by 10 bases, with 9 bases between them. CDR3 length: 12 amino acids. Germline CDR1 MNHNS, CDR2 SASEGT. CDR3 protein: CASSENRDIQYF. CDR3 nucleotides: TGTGCCAGCAGTGAAAATCGGGATATTCAGTACTTC.

The chain links TRBV19 to TRBJ1-2; 10 bases agree with TRBD1. The CDR3 is 16 amino acids. Looked up from germline, CDR1 is LNHDA and CDR2 is SQIVND (reference sequence). Trimming took 3 bases from V and 7 from J; bases not matched to a gene: 11. CDR3 residues: CASSMVRDRGNGGYTF. CDR3 DNA sequence: TGTGCCAGTAGTATGGTCCGGGACAGGGGAAATGGTGGCTACACCTTC.

This chain connects TRBV27 to TRBJ1-2, with 9 bases lining up with TRBD1. Germline V gene sequence: CDR1 MNHEY, CDR2 SMNVEV (reference sequence). This CDR3 comprises 13 residues. The J segment lost 6 bases and the V segment lost 7 bases, leaving 6 bases of the junction unmatched. The CDR3 here is CASKGDRVHGYTF. CDR3 nucleotides: TGTGCCAGCAAAGGGGACAGGGTGCATGGCTACACCTTC.

As regards this clone: Other DNA variants within this sample encode the same CDR3. This sequence joins TRBV5-1 and TRBJ2-5, with TRBD1 matching over 8 bases. The V and J ends lost 2 bases and 2 bases, in that order; junction bases with no gene match: 2. Germline V gene data show CDR1 as SGHRS and CDR2 as YFSETQ. The CDR3 sequence is 14 residues long. DNA for the CDR3: TGCGCCAGCAGCTTAACAGGGGGGCAAGAGACCCAGTACTTC. Its protein product is CASSLTGGQETQYF.

J is TRBJ2-2 and V is TRBV7-3, with 7 positions matching TRBD1. This CDR3 is 16 amino acids long. With V trimmed by 6 bases and J by 7 bases, 14 bases remained unmatched. Germline loops: CDR1 SGHTA, CDR2 FQGTGA. This CDR3 reads CASSPPAGRGRGELFF. CDR3 coding DNA: TGTGCCAGCAGTCCGCCAGCCGGAAGGGGGCGCGGGGAGCTGTTTTTT. Filled out from reference TRBV7-3 and TRBJ2-2, the complete variable domain reads GAGVSQTPSNKVTEKGKYVELRCDPISGHTALYWYRQSLGQGPEFLIYFQGTGAADDSGLPNDRFFAVRPEGSVSTLKIQRTERGDSAVYLCASSPPAGRGRGELFFGEGSRLTVL.

The chain is built from TRBV5-5 and TRBJ1-3; D unresolved. The germline gives CDR1 SGHKS, CDR2 YYEKEE (reference sequence). The germline V and J ends were trimmed by 4 bases and 3 bases, with 11 bases remaining between them. There are 14 residues in the CDR3. CDR3 in DNA: TGTGCCAGCAGCCTCCCTAGGGATGGAAACACCATATATTTT. Amino acids: CASSLPRDGNTIYF.

This chain uses TRBV15 with TRBJ1-5, with D unresolved. V was cut by 1 base and J by 4 bases, with 8 bases left in between. CDR1 and CDR2 (germline): LNHNV, YYDKDF (reference sequence). The CDR3 totals 14 residues. CDR3 loop: CATSRGTINQPQHF. In DNA, the CDR3 is TGTGCCACCAGCAGAGGGACGATTAATCAGCCCCAGCATTTT.